This TCR beta chain was recorded in a study of T-cell memory formation after mild COVID-19. Study overall: Clusters were largely donor specific.

CDR1 and CDR2 (germline): MGHDK, SYGVNS. This CDR3 spans 14 amino acids. V shed 4 bases, J shed 2 bases, and the junction held 5 bases outside the gene matches. Overall study results and limits: The CD4+ clones that contracted clustered mainly within CM and EM, and the CD8+ clones concentrated in EMRA.

Amplification by 5'RACE using constant-segment primers produced TCR alpha and TCR beta cDNA libraries that carried sample barcodes and UMIs. A single record per CDR3 protein comes from TCRdb applying MiXCR to the 5' RACE reads. The sample lists about 400,000 distinct CDR3 sequences; 14% were seen once. In this sample, this clonotype turned up a few times. Antigen specificity is unknown. The J gene is TRBJ2-7, the V gene TRBV25-1, with TRBD1 matching 7 bases. Sample: PBMCs or a T cell subset sorted from them (not recorded which). This TCR was recovered from a man younger than 35 who had mild COVID-19 (a few samples of this study predate the infection). Cell type and time point are not known. DNA for the CDR3: TGTGCCAGCAGTGGTTGGGACAGCGCCTACGAGCAGTACTTC. Translation: CASSGWDSAYEQYF.